What follows are 8 T cell receptor beta chains derived from one specimen sequenced in a study of regulatory T cells in long-lasting Graves disease. Relying on iRepertoire HTBI primers and Arm-PCR of CDR3 regions, the team built TCR beta libraries. Via MiXCR, TCRdb re-called the multiplex PCR reads, giving one row per CDR3 protein. The sample holds approximately 300,000 distinct CDR3 sequences, about 18% seen once. As to time point: newly diagnosed GD, antithyroid drugs for less than 3 months. PBMC RNA served as the TCR library source. The source was peripheral blood mononuclear cells (PBMCs), collected at new diagnosis, from a patient treated with antithyroid drugs. The source is a female donor with Graves disease.

Note on this clonotype: This may arise from a read error, as a much more abundant clone is one base away. The CDR3 does not close with the conserved phenylalanine or tryptophan, likely indicating a read error. V usage is TRBV7-3 and J usage is TRBJ2-1; TRBD1 matches 7 bases. The germline CDR1 and CDR2 sequences are SGHTA and FQGTGA. The CDR3 is 15 amino acids. The CDR3 region is CSSSFQTGTYNEQFL. The CDR3 DNA follows: TGTTCCAGCAGCTTCCAGACAGGGACCTACAATGAGCAGTTCCTC.

In this sample, this clonotype turned up many times. V usage is TRBV27 and J usage is TRBJ1-6; tentative D call: TRBD1 (5 bases). Germline values: CDR1 MNHEY, CDR2 SMNVEV (reference sequence). Trimming left V 6 bases short and J 10 bases short, with 16 bases between. This CDR3 is built from 14 residues. The CDR3 DNA is TGTGCCAGCAGCGGCCAGGGTCCCCACTCACCCCTCCACTTT. It yields the protein CASSGQGPHSPLHF.

At least ten counts were recorded for this clonotype. The CDR3 here is CSVVVPGQGASRAFF. The DNA of the CDR3 is TGCAGCGTTGTGGTTCCCGGCCAGGGGGCTAGCAGAGCTTTCTTT. J is TRBJ1-1 and V is TRBV29-1; 8 bases are shared with TRBD1. In germline, CDR1 is SQVTM, CDR2 ANQGSEA. The CDR3 runs 15 residues. V lost 4 bases, J lost 10 bases, and 17 bases stayed unmatched. Using reference TRBV29-1 and TRBJ1-1 for the parts outside the CDR3, the full variable domain is SAVISQKPSRDICQRGTSLTIQCQVDSQVTMMFWYRQQPGQSLTLIATANQGSEATYESGFVIDKFPISRPNLTFSTLTVSNMSPEDSSIYLCSVVVPGQGASRAFFGQGTRLTVV.

This clonotype was counted between two and nine times. The chain carries TRBV6-5 and TRBJ2-2; D possibly corresponds to TRBD2 (6 bases). The CDR3 has 14 residues. Deletions cut 0 bases from V and 6 bases from J, with 8 bases between. From germline, CDR1 is MNHEY and CDR2 SVGAGI. For the CDR3, the DNA is TGTGCCAGCAGTTACTCTGGGGAGGCCGGGGAGCTGTTTTTT. It codes for CASSYSGEAGELFF.

This clonotype was detected ten times or more. The chain is built from TRBV12-3 or TRBV12-4 and TRBJ1-3, with D perhaps matching TRBD1 (6 bases). With 5 bases removed from V and 1 base from J, the gap between germline ends came to 18 bases. This CDR3 contains 17 residues. DNA for the CDR3: TGTGCCAGCAGTATACCCGGACAGCCGGCATCTGGAAACACCATATATTTT. It yields the protein CASSIPGQPASGNTIYF.

There are a few counts of this clonotype. The J gene is TRBJ2-7, the V gene TRBV7-9, with 7 bases fitting TRBD2. There are 13 residues in the CDR3. Germline loops: CDR1 SEHNR, CDR2 FQNEAQ (reference sequence). Trimming cost V 9 bases and J 3 bases; bases outside gene matches: 8. CDR3 nucleotide sequence: TGTGCCAGGGGAAGGGAGGGCCACTACGAGCAGTACTTC. Translation gives CARGREGHYEQYF.

In this sample, this clonotype turned up many times. This chain links TRBV29-1 with TRBJ1-2; no definite D call. The CDR3 runs 17 residues. Trimming left V 1 base short and J 0 bases short, with 18 bases between. The germline gives CDR1 SQVTM, CDR2 ANQGSEA. This CDR3 reads CSVEVRSDPGSNYGYTF. Here the CDR3 DNA reads TGCAGCGTTGAAGTCCGATCGGACCCTGGGTCTAACTATGGCTACACCTTC.

The sample holds many counts of this clonotype. The chain uses TRBV9 and TRBJ1-2; TRBD1 aligns across 8 bases. The germline V gene has CDR1 SGDLS and CDR2 YYNGEE. The CDR3 spans 14 residues. Trimming removed 2 bases from V and 7 bases from J; junction bases left unmatched: 7. The CDR3 DNA reads as TGTGCCAGCAGCGTTGGAGGACAGGGAAGTGGCTACACCTTC. Its protein is CASSVGGQGSGYTF.